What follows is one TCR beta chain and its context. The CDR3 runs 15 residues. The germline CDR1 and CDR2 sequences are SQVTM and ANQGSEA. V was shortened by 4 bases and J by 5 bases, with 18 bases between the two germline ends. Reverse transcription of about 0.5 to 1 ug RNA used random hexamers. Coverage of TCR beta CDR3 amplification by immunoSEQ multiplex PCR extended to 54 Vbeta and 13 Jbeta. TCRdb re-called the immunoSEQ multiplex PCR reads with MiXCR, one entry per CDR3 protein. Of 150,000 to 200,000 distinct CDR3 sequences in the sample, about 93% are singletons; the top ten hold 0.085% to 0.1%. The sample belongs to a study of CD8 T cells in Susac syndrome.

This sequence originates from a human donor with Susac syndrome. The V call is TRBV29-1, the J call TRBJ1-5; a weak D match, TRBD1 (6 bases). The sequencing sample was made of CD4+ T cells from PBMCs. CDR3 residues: CSVAPTGEADQPQHF. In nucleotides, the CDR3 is TGCAGCGTTGCCCCGACAGGTGAGGCGGATCAGCCCCAGCATTTT.